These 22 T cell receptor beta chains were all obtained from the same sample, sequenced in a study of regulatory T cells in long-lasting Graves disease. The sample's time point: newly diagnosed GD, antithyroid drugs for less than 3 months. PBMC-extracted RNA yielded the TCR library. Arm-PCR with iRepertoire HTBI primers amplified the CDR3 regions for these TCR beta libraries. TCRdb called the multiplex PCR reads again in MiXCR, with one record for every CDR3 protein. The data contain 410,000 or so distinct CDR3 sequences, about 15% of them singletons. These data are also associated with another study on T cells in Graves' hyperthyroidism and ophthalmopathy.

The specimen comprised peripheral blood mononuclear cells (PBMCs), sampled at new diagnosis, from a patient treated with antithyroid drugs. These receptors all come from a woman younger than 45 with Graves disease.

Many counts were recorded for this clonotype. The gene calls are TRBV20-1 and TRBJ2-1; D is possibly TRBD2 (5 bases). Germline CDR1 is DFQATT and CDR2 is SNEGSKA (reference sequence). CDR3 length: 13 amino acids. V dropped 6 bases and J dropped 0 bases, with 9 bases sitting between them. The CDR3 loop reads CSAETSSYNEQFF. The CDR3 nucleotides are TGCAGTGCCGAAACTAGCTCCTACAATGAGCAGTTCTTC.

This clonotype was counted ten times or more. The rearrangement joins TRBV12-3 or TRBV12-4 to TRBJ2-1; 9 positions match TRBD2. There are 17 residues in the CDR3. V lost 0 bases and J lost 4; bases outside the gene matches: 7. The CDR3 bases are TGTGCCAGCAGTTTAGCGCTTAGACTAGCGGCTTACAATGAGCAGTTCTTC. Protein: CASSLALRLAAYNEQFF.

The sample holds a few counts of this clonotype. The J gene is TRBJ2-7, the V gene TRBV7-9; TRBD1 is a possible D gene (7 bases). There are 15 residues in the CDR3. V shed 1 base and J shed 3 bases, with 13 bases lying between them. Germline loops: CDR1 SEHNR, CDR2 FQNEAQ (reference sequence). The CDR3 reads CASSLVAAGGYEQYF. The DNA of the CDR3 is TGTGCCAGCAGCTTAGTAGCGGCAGGGGGCTACGAGCAGTACTTC. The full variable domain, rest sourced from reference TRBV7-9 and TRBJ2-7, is DTGVSQNPRHKITKRGQNVTFRCDPISEHNRLYWYRQTLGQGPEFLTYFQNEAQLEKSRLLSDRFSAERPKGSFSTLEIQRTEQGDSAMYLCASSLVAAGGYEQYFGPGTRLTVT.

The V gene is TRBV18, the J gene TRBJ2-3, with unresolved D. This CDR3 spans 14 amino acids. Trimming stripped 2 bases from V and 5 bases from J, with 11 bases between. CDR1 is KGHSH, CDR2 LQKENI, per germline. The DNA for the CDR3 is TGTGCCAGCTCACCAGCCGAAAACAGAGATACGCAGTATTTT. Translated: CASSPAENRDTQYF.

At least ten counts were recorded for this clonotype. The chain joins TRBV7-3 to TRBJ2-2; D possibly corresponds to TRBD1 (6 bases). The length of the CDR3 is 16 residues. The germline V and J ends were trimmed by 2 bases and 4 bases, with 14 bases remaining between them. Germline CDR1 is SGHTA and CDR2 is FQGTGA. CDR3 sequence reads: CASSLGTGKGTGELFF. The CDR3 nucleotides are TGTGCCAGCAGCTTAGGAACAGGGAAGGGCACCGGGGAGCTGTTTTTT.

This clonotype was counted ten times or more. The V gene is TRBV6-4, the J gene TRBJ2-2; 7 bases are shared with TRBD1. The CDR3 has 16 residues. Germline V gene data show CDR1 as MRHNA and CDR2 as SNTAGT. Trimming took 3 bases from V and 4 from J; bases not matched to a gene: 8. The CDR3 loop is CASSEGGDRATGELFF. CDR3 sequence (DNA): TGTGCCAGCAGTGAAGGTGGAGACAGGGCCACCGGGGAGCTGTTTTTT.

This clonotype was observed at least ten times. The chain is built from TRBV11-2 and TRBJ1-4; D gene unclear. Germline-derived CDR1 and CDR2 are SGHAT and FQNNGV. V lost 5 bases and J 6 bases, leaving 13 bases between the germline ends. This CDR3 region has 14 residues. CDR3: CASSPPDLYEKLFF. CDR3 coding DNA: TGTGCCAGCAGCCCGCCGGACCTGTATGAAAAACTGTTTTTT. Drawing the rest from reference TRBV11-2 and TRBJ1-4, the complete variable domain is EAGVAQSPRYKIIEKRQSVAFWCNPISGHATLYWYQQILGQGPKLLIQFQNNGVVDDSQLPKDRFSAERLKGVDSTLKIQPAKLEDSAVYLCASSPPDLYEKLFFGSGTQLSVL.

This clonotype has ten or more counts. This CDR3 is CASSHSTSGSRGGELFF. The CDR3 nucleotides are TGTGCCAGCAGCCATTCAACTAGCGGGAGTCGGGGCGGGGAGCTGTTTTTT. This chain uses TRBV11-3 with TRBJ2-2, with TRBD2 matching over 11 bases. This CDR3 region has 17 residues. Germline V gene lookup returns CDR1 SGHNT and CDR2 YENEEA. Germline trimming cut 5 bases from V and 7 bases from J; bases unmatched to any gene: 12.

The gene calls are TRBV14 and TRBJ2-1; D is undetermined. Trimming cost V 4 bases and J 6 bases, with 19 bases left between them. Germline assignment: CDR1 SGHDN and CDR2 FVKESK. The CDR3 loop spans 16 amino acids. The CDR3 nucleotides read TGTGCCAGCAGCCGCCCTGACACGGTATTTGCCAATGAGCAGTTCTTC. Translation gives CASSRPDTVFANEQFF.

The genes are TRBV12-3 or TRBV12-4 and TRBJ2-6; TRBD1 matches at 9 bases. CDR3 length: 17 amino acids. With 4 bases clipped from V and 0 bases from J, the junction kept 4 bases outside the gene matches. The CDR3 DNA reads TGTGCCAGCAGTTCCGACAGGGGGGGCTCTGGGGCCAACGTCCTGACTTTC. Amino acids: CASSSDRGGSGANVLTF.

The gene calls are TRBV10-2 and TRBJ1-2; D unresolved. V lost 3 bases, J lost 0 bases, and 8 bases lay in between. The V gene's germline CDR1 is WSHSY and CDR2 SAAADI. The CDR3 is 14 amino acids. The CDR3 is CASSDLIANYGYTF. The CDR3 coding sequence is TGCGCCAGCAGTGATCTCATAGCTAACTATGGCTACACCTTC.

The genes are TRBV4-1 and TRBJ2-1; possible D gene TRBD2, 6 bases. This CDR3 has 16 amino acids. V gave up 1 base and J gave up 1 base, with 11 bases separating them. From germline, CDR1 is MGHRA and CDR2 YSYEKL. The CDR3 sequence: CASSQGFSGSYNEQFF. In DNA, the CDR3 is TGCGCCAGCAGCCAAGGTTTTAGCGGTTCCTACAATGAGCAGTTCTTC.

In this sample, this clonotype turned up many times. The CDR3 reads CAWKQGKAFF. CDR3 in DNA: TGTGCCTGGAAGCAGGGTAAAGCTTTCTTT. The chain has TRBV30 and TRBJ1-1, with D perhaps TRBD1 (5 bases). The germline V and J ends were trimmed by 4 bases and 9 bases, with 9 bases remaining between them. The germline V gene has CDR1 GTSNPN and CDR2 SVGIG (reference sequence). This CDR3 is built from 10 residues.

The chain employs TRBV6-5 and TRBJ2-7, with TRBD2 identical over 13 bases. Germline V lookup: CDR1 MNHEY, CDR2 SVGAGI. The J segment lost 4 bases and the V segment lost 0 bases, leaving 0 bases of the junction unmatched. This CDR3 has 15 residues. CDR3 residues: CASSYSTSGGYEQYF. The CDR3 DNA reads TGTGCCAGCAGTTACTCGACTAGCGGGGGGTACGAGCAGTACTTC.

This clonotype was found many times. The CDR3 reads CASSIVQRGMNTEAFF. The CDR3 region has the DNA TGTGCCAGTAGTATTGTCCAGCGGGGAATGAACACTGAAGCTTTCTTT. The gene calls are TRBV19 and TRBJ1-1; D unresolved. V lost 3 bases to trimming and J lost 0 bases, with 14 bases between them. CDR1 is LNHDA and CDR2 is SQIVND in the germline V gene (reference sequence). The length of the CDR3 is 16 residues. The complete variable domain, with remaining parts taken from reference TRBV19 and TRBJ1-1, reads DGGITQSPKYLFRKEGQNVTLSCEQNLNHDAMYWYRQDPGQGLRLIYYSQIVNDFQKGDIAEGYSVSREKKESFPLTVTSAQKNPTAFYLCASSIVQRGMNTEAFFGQGTRLTVV.

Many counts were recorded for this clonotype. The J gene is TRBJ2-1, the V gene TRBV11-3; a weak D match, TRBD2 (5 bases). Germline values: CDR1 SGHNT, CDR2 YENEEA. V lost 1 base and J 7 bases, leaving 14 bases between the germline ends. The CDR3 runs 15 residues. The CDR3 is CASSLGVGVGNEQFF. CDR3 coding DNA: TGTGCCAGCAGCTTAGGGGTGGGAGTCGGTAATGAGCAGTTCTTC.

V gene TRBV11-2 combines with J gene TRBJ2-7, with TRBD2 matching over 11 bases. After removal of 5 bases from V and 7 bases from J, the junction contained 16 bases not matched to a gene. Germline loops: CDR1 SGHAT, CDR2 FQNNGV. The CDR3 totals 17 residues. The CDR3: CASSPFALAGGGGEQYF. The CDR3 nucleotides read TGTGCCAGCAGCCCCTTCGCCCTAGCGGGAGGAGGGGGTGAGCAGTACTTC.

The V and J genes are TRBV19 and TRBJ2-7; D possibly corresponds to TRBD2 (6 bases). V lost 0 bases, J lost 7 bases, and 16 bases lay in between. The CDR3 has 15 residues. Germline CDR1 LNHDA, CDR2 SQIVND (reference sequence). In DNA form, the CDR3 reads TGTGCCAGTAGTATAGATTGGGGGGATCACAATGAGCAGTACTTC. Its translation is CASSIDWGDHNEQYF.

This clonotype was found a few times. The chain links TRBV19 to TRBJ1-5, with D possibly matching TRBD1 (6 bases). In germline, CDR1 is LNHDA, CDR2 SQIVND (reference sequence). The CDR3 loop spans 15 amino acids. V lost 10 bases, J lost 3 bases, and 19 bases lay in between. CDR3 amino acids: CATSWGARNNQPQHF. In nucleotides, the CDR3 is TGTGCCACCTCGTGGGGGGCTCGAAACAATCAGCCCCAGCATTTT.

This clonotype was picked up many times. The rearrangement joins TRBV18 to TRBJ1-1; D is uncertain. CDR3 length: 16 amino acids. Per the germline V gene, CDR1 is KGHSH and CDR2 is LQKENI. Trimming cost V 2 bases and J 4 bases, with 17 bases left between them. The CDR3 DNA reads TGTGCCAGCTCACCATTGGACCAAGCGTCGGGCACTGAAGCTTTCTTT. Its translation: CASSPLDQASGTEAFF.

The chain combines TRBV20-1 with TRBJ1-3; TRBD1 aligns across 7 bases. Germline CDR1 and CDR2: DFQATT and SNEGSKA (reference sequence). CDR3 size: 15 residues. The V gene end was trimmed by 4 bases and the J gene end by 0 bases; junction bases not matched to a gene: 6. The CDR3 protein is CSAKEGATSGNTIYF. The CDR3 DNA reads TGCAGTGCTAAGGAGGGGGCCACCTCTGGAAACACCATATATTTT.

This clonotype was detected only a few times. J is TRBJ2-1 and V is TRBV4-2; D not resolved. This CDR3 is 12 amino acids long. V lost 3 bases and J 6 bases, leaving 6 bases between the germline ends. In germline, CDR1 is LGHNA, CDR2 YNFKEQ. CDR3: CASSQPSNEQFF. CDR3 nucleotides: TGTGCCAGCAGCCAGCCTAGCAATGAGCAGTTCTTC.